This T cell receptor (beta chain) was identified during a study of OX40 agonist ivuxolimab in advanced cancers. Notes on the research overall: Ivuxolimab was an agonistic, fully human IgG2 monoclonal antibody directed against OX40 (CD134), a costimulatory receptor. Intravenous ivuxolimab was administered to patients every 2 weeks at six dose levels: 0.01, 0.1, 0.3, 1.5, 3 and 10 mg/kg. Of the 50 or so patients in dose escalation, about 20 had hepatocellular carcinoma, about 15 had melanoma, 9 had renal cell carcinoma and 9 had head and neck cancer. In the dose-escalation cohort, approximately 80% of patients were male, and the mean age was approximately 60 years with a range of roughly 20 to 79. Prior anti-PD-1, anti-PD-L1 or anti-CTLA-4 therapy was permitted, and approximately 41% of dose-escalation patients had received checkpoint inhibitors. Partial responses were achieved by three dose-escalation patients, of whom one had hepatocellular carcinoma and two had cutaneous melanoma. The purpose of peripheral TCRbeta sequencing was to test whether ivuxolimab changed TCR sequence diversity and led to clonal T-cell expansion. The paper reports the monotherapy dose-escalation portion (N ≈ 50 patients) of the phase I ivuxolimab trial. The full study reports these points: At doses from 0.1 to 3.0 mg/kg, clonal expansion was seen in both CD4+ and CD8+ blood T cells between baseline and week 6. The antigen specificity of the clonally expanded peripheral T cells was not determined. Low levels of normalized T-cell clonal expansion were also shown by some nonresponding patients. After ivuxolimab, CD8+ T cells had more expanded clones than CD4+ T cells on average. In the 0.1-3.0 mg/kg groups, partial responders were among the patients with the lowest normalized peripheral clonal expansion, particularly in CD8+ T cells.

CDR1 MRHNA and CDR2 SNTAGT were looked up in the germline V gene. V and J lose 0 bases and 2 bases, and a span of 4 bases separates them. The CDR3 sequence holds 13 residues, the cysteine and phenylalanine included. The sequence is cut down to CDR3 DNA, 39 bases in frame from base 1. About this clone: What this receptor recognizes is not known. Nothing much larger sits one base from this clone, and base qualities are not available.

Patients with a history of autoimmune disease or receiving systemic immunosuppression were excluded from the trial. Peripheral blood for TCR sequencing was collected from all dose cohorts at baseline, on cycle 4 day 1, and on cycle 7 day 1. The samples were drawn from a first-in-human, open-label, multicenter phase I dose-escalation trial of ivuxolimab. The trial enrolled adults with locally advanced or metastatic head and neck squamous cell, hepatocellular, melanoma or renal cell carcinoma. CD4+ and CD8+ T cells were sorted separately from peripheral blood before TCR sequencing. Genomic DNA was isolated from the sorted cells so that the TCRbeta CDR3 region could be sequenced. The immunoSEQ Assay was used to sequence the TCRbeta CDR3 regions. The immuneACCESS repertoire file appears here via TCRdb, limited to in-frame rearrangements. These files lack a portion of the clones; in checked studies, under half of the deficit traces to unresolved V genes, and the cause of the others is not known. Counted in this sample were some 81,000 clones; about nine tenths of them appeared once. Jointly, the top ten make up approximately 6.2% of the sample.

The TCR originated in an adult with an advanced solid tumor such as melanoma, head and neck, liver or kidney cancer. Source: CD4+ or CD8+ T cells sorted from blood, taken in a trial of the OX40 agonist ivuxolimab. The chain was built from TRBV6-4 and TRBJ2-5, with the D segment identity uncertain. The DNA sequence follows: TGTGCCAGCAGTGACTCGATTCAAGAGACCCAGTACTTC. This is translated as CASSDSIQETQYF.